One sample yielded the 26 T cell receptor beta chains listed below, sequenced in a study of control samples from healthy donors and cancer patients. Method: immunoSEQ multiplex PCR; TCRdb's copy keeps in-frame clones and lacks some. Here the sample spans 400,000 to 500,000 clones, 80% to 95% being singletons. The sequenced sample was PBMCs. All receptors come from a man between 35 and 55 years old with head and neck cancer.

The chain employs TRBV7-8 and TRBJ2-7; maybe TRBD1 (6 bases). There are 16 residues in the CDR3. Trimming removed 4 bases from V and 3 bases from J, with 19 bases in between. The germline gives CDR1 SGHVS, CDR2 FQNEAQ. The CDR3 nucleotides are TGTGCCAGCAGCTCCCCAGGGGAAGGGATCCTCTACGAGCAGTACTTC. It specifies CASSSPGEGILYEQYF.

The chain employs TRBV5-6 and TRBJ1-4, with D unresolved. This CDR3 has 16 amino acids. The V gene lost 4 bases and the J gene lost 8 bases, with 21 bases spanning the gap. Looked up from germline, CDR1 is SGHDT and CDR2 is YYEEEE. The CDR3 DNA sequence: TGTGCCAGCAGCGCGGGTATTGGAGTGGGAGGCGAAAAACTGTTTTTT. It translates to CASSAGIGVGGEKLFF.

About this clone: At the DNA level, this CDR3 is encoded by other sequences in the same sample as well. The chain combines TRBV5-6 with TRBJ2-7; no reliable D call. Trimming shortened V by 0 bases and J by 0 bases, and 4 bases separated the two germline ends. CDR3 length: 13 residues. Germline V CDR1 and CDR2: SGHDT, YYEEEE. The CDR3 DNA sequence: TGTGCCAGCAGCTTGGGGGCCTCCTACGAGCAGTACTTC. It translates to CASSLGASYEQYF.

This clone has a single count. The chain links TRBV5-4 to TRBJ1-3; the D is unclear. The CDR3 is 15 amino acids. V was clipped by 4 bases and J by 1 base, with 12 bases between them. The germline V gene has CDR1 SGHNT and CDR2 YYREEE (reference sequence). The CDR3 region has the DNA TGTGCCAGCAGCCACCTCGGGGATTCTGGAAACACCATATATTTT. It specifies CASSHLGDSGNTIYF.

The chain recombines TRBV19 with TRBJ1-5, with 7 bases that match TRBD1. The CDR3 sequence is 16 residues long. V shed 5 bases and J 3 bases; nucleotides not matched to a gene: 10. From germline, CDR1 is LNHDA and CDR2 SQIVND (reference sequence). The CDR3 DNA sequence: TGTGCCAGTAGTTCAATCCGACAGGGCGACAATCAGCCCCAGCATTTT. It codes for CASSSIRQGDNQPQHF.

V gene TRBV2 combines with J gene TRBJ1-5; maybe TRBD1 (6 bases). The CDR3 covers 15 residues. The germline V gene encodes CDR1 SNHLY and CDR2 FYNNEI. V was cut by 6 bases and J by 2 bases, with 14 bases left in between. CDR3 sequence reads: CASRYRDGGNQPQHF. In DNA form, the CDR3 reads TGTGCCAGCAGGTACAGGGACGGAGGCAATCAGCCCCAGCATTTT.

The rearrangement uses TRBV4-3 and TRBJ1-1; possibly TRBD1 for D (5 bases). CDR1 and CDR2 (germline): LGHNA, YSLEER. This CDR3 comprises 15 residues. The V end was cut by 0 bases, the J end by 10 bases, with 18 bases between. The CDR3 here is CASSQEGGVVEGAFF. For the CDR3, the DNA is TGCGCCAGCAGCCAAGAGGGAGGGGTCGTAGAGGGAGCTTTCTTT.

The genes are TRBV6-2 or TRBV6-3 and TRBJ2-5; TRBD1 agrees at 8 bases. CDR1 and CDR2 from the germline V gene are MNHEY and SVGEGT. Losses at the gene ends were 4 bases for V and 1 base for J; bases not matched to a gene: 5. The length of the CDR3 is 15 residues. As DNA, the CDR3 is TGTGCCAGCAGTTTTCCCGGACAGGGCCAAGAGACCCAGTACTTC. Amino acid sequence: CASSFPGQGQETQYF.

The rearrangement links TRBV20-1 to TRBJ1-4, with D hard to call. The CDR3 sequence is 11 residues long. V was clipped by 4 bases and J by 8 bases, with 8 bases between them. Germline V gene sequence: CDR1 DFQATT, CDR2 SNEGSKA (reference sequence). CDR3 loop: CSATLSEKLFF. CDR3 nucleotides: TGCAGTGCTACGCTATCGGAAAAACTGTTTTTT.

V and J are TRBV7-2 and TRBJ1-5, with a weak D call TRBD1 (5 bases). V was trimmed by 1 base and J by 9 bases, leaving 16 bases between them. The length of the CDR3 is 15 residues. The germline CDR1 and CDR2 sequences are SGHTA and FQGNSA. The CDR3 sequence: CASSLGGLKTRPQHF. CDR3 in DNA: TGTGCCAGCAGCTTAGGGGGCCTAAAGACAAGGCCCCAGCATTTT.

The chain links TRBV11-2 to TRBJ2-1, with D unresolved. This CDR3 is built from 14 residues. With 1 base removed from V and 5 bases from J, the gap between germline ends came to 9 bases. CDR1 and CDR2 from the germline V gene are SGHAT and FQNNGV. The CDR3 DNA reads as TGTGCCAGCAGCTTAGGTGGGATCCACAATGAGCAGTTCTTC. It is translated as CASSLGGIHNEQFF.

As to this clone: Other DNA sequences in this sample translate to the same CDR3. The chain employs TRBV28 and TRBJ2-7; the match to TRBD1 covers 12 bases. Germline V lookup: CDR1 MDHEN, CDR2 SYDVKM. The CDR3 is 15 amino acids. The V and J ends lost 4 bases and 2 bases, in that order; junction bases with no gene match: 3. CDR3 sequence (DNA): TGTGCCAGCAGTTCGGGACAGGGGGCACCCTACGAGCAGTACTTC. This translates into CASSSGQGAPYEQYF.

The rearrangement uses TRBV12-3 or TRBV12-4 and TRBJ2-7; TRBD1 might be the D (6 bases). This CDR3 is built from 12 residues. V lost 5 bases and J 3 bases, leaving 8 bases between the germline ends. The CDR3 nucleotides are TGTGCCAGCAGTATCAGGGGCTACGAGCAGTACTTC. This translates into CASSIRGYEQYF.

The V call is TRBV29-1, the J call TRBJ1-2; TRBD1 is a possible D gene (5 bases). Trimming shortened V by 2 bases and J by 5 bases, and 12 bases separated the two germline ends. Germline V gene lookup returns CDR1 SQVTM and CDR2 ANQGSEA. The CDR3 has 13 amino acids. CDR3 DNA: TGCAGCGTTGAAAAGGCAGGGAGGTATGGCTACACCTTC. Encoded protein: CSVEKAGRYGYTF. Based on the CDR3 plus reference TRBV29-1 and TRBJ1-2, the full variable domain is SAVISQKPSRDICQRGTSLTIQCQVDSQVTMMFWYRQQPGQSLTLIATANQGSEATYESGFVIDKFPISRPNLTFSTLTVSNMSPEDSSIYLCSVEKAGRYGYTFGSGTRLTVV.

The rearrangement uses TRBV6-5 and TRBJ1-1; 9 bases are shared with TRBD1. V was pared by 9 bases and J by 1 base, with 3 bases of the junction left unmatched. Germline values: CDR1 MNHEY, CDR2 SVGAGI. The CDR3 loop spans 13 amino acids. The DNA of the CDR3 is TGTGCCAGTGGACAGGGGTGGAACACTGAAGCTTTCTTT. It specifies CASGQGWNTEAFF.

V is TRBV27 and J is TRBJ2-1, with 10 bases that match TRBD2. The CDR3 has 17 amino acids. The germline V gene has CDR1 MNHEY and CDR2 SMNVEV (reference sequence). Unmatched junction bases numbered 11, after V lost 5 bases and J lost 4 bases. The CDR3 DNA reads TGTGCCAGCAGTAACCCCAGACTAGCGGGTCAATACAATGAGCAGTTCTTC. Encoded protein: CASSNPRLAGQYNEQFF.

V and J are TRBV30 and TRBJ2-7; 9 bases match TRBD1. The CDR3 extends over 14 amino acids. Germline CDR1 GTSNPN, CDR2 SVGIG (reference sequence). J was trimmed by 6 bases and V by 0 bases; bases with no gene match: 6. The CDR3 DNA reads TGTGCCTGGAGTGTATGGGACAGGGCCCTCGAGCAGTACTTC. Translated: CAWSVWDRALEQYF.

This rearrangement joins TRBV19 to TRBJ1-5; 11 bases map to TRBD1. The CDR3 is 16 residues long. Germline CDR1 LNHDA, CDR2 SQIVND (reference sequence). With 0 bases clipped from V and 7 bases from J, the junction kept 5 bases outside the gene matches. This CDR3 is CASSIDGQGAFQPQHF. In DNA form, the CDR3 reads TGTGCCAGTAGTATAGATGGACAGGGGGCCTTCCAGCCCCAGCATTTT. The whole variable domain, remainder taken from reference TRBV19 and TRBJ1-5, is DGGITQSPKYLFRKEGQNVTLSCEQNLNHDAMYWYRQDPGQGLRLIYYSQIVNDFQKGDIAEGYSVSREKKESFPLTVTSAQKNPTAFYLCASSIDGQGAFQPQHFGDGTRLSIL.

V usage is TRBV29-1 and J usage is TRBJ1-1, with unresolved D. The germline gives CDR1 SQVTM, CDR2 ANQGSEA. Between the trimmed V and J ends, which lost 0 bases and 7 bases, there was a span of 9 bases. This CDR3 is 12 amino acids long. The chain's CDR3 is CSVEDQANEAFF. CDR3 bases: TGCAGCGTTGAAGATCAGGCGAATGAAGCTTTCTTT. Looking up the rest from reference TRBV29-1 and TRBJ1-1 gives the full variable domain: SAVISQKPSRDICQRGTSLTIQCQVDSQVTMMFWYRQQPGQSLTLIATANQGSEATYESGFVIDKFPISRPNLTFSTLTVSNMSPEDSSIYLCSVEDQANEAFFGQGTRLTVV.

V usage is TRBV2 and J usage is TRBJ2-7; no definite D call. V was trimmed by 10 bases and J by 4 bases, leaving 17 bases between them. Germline CDR1 reads SNHLY; CDR2 reads FYNNEI. CDR3 length equals 13 residues. For the CDR3, the DNA is TGTGCCACCAAAGCTTCTCCCATTTACGAGCAGTACTTC. This codes for CATKASPIYEQYF. Together with reference TRBV2 and TRBJ2-7, the CDR3 gives the full variable domain: EPEVTQTPSHQVTQMGQEVILRCVPISNHLYFYWYRQILGQKVEFLVSFYNNEISEKSEIFDDQFSVERPDGSNFTLKIRSTKLEDSAMYFCATKASPIYEQYFGPGTRLTVT.

The chain combines TRBV30 with TRBJ1-5; tentatively, D is TRBD1 (5 bases). The V gene lost 2 bases and the J gene lost 4 bases, with 12 bases spanning the gap. CDR3 length: 14 amino acids. Germline CDR1 is GTSNPN and CDR2 is SVGIG (reference sequence). This chain's CDR3 is CAWSPIQGNQPQHF. CDR3 in DNA: TGTGCCTGGAGTCCTATCCAGGGAAATCAGCCCCAGCATTTT.

The chain links TRBV7-3 to TRBJ2-1; the D gene is possibly TRBD2 (5 bases). The CDR3 length is 13 residues. V shed 0 bases and J shed 8 bases, with 8 bases lying between them. Per the germline V gene, CDR1 is SGHTA and CDR2 is FQGTGA. The CDR3, as DNA: TGTGCCAGCAGCTTAACCCGGGATCATGAGCAGTTCTTC. Protein product: CASSLTRDHEQFF.

The chain is built from TRBV15 and TRBJ2-2; 9 bases align to TRBD1. The CDR3 spans 18 residues. CDR1 LNHNV and CDR2 YYDKDF come from the germline V gene (reference sequence). J gave up 3 bases and V 3 bases, and 11 bases lay outside the gene matches. The CDR3 DNA is TGTGCCACCAGCAGTGGACAGGGGTTTATGTCTGACACCGGGGAGCTGTTTTTT. Its translation is CATSSGQGFMSDTGELFF.

This clone was seen once. The chain is built from TRBV6-5 and TRBJ1-4; no firm D call. The CDR3 totals 14 residues. The germline V gene encodes CDR1 MNHEY and CDR2 SVGAGI. V was pared by 2 bases and J by 7 bases, with 11 bases between. The chain's CDR3 is CASSYRQAGEKLFF. As DNA, the CDR3 is TGTGCCAGCAGTTACCGTCAGGCGGGTGAAAAACTGTTTTTT.

The chain carries TRBV5-1 and TRBJ2-2; 13 bases are a match to TRBD2. V shed 4 bases, J shed 6 bases, and the junction held 3 bases outside the gene matches. The germline V gene encodes CDR1 SGHRS and CDR2 YFSETQ. CDR3 size: 15 residues. CDR3 DNA: TGCGCCAGCAGCATCGGGACTAGCGGGGCCGGGGAGCTGTTTTTT. As protein: CASSIGTSGAGELFF.

V gene TRBV3-1 (or the pseudogene TRBV3-2) combines with J gene TRBJ1-5; possible D gene TRBD1, 5 bases. This CDR3 comprises 13 residues. Germline CDR1 LGHDT, CDR2 YNNKEL (reference sequence). The V end lost 3 bases, the J end lost 6 bases, and 9 bases lay between the germline ends. CDR3 nucleotides: TGTGCCAGCAGCCATGCAGGGCGTCAGCCCCAGCATTTT. Protein product: CASSHAGRQPQHF.